These 25 T cell receptor beta chains were all obtained from the same sample, sequenced in a study of T cells in Graves' hyperthyroidism and ophthalmopathy. The CDR3 regions of TCR beta were amplified from RNA transcripts. TCR CDR3 regions were first amplified by RT-PCR with HTBI primers. MiXCR, applied by TCRdb to the multiplex PCR reads, yields one record per CDR3 protein. The sample consists of some 700,000 distinct CDR3 sequences, 17% of them appearing once. Sequenced sample: blood. Every receptor here comes from a man aged 50 to 59 with Graves' hyperthyroidism.

This clonotype was seen repeatedly, ten times or more. The J gene is TRBJ2-1, the V gene TRBV24-1; D is unresolved. CDR3 size: 15 residues. V was pared by 0 bases and J by 7 bases, with 12 bases between. Germline V gene lookup returns CDR1 KGHDR and CDR2 SFDVKD. The CDR3 nucleotides are TGTGCCACCAGTGATTTGCTTGGGGATAGGAATGAGCAGTTCTTC. This sequence encodes CATSDLLGDRNEQFF.

The chain recombines TRBV11-2 with TRBJ1-5, with 7 bases fitting TRBD1. The CDR3 runs to 15 residues. Germline CDR1 reads SGHAT; CDR2 reads FQNNGV. J lost 3 bases, V lost 5 bases, and 7 bases had no gene match. This CDR3 reads CASSLSGTDNQPQHF. The CDR3 nucleotides read TGTGCCAGCAGCCTGTCCGGGACAGACAATCAGCCCCAGCATTTT.

In its sample, this clonotype was seen many times. This rearrangement joins TRBV12-3 or TRBV12-4 to TRBJ2-5, with 7 bases that match TRBD2. This CDR3 is built from 14 residues. V was pared by 5 bases and J by 1 base, with 4 bases of the junction left unmatched. CDR3 DNA sequence: TGTGCCAGCAGTGCTAGCGGAGGCCAAGAGACCCAGTACTTC. Its translation: CASSASGGQETQYF.

This clonotype was detected many times. The chain carries TRBV6-2 or TRBV6-3 and TRBJ2-3; D gene unclear. Deletions cut 0 bases from V and 0 bases from J, with 10 bases between. CDR3 length equals 16 residues. The V gene's germline CDR1 is MNHEY and CDR2 SVGEGT. CDR3 bases: TGTGCCAGCAGTTACTCGAGCCTCACTAGCACAGATACGCAGTATTTT. Translation gives CASSYSSLTSTDTQYF.

At least ten counts were recorded for this clonotype. The chain is built from TRBV7-3 and TRBJ1-5, with 7 bases that match TRBD1. CDR3 size: 19 residues. After removal of 5 bases from V and 0 bases from J, the junction contained 16 bases not matched to a gene. The V gene's germline CDR1 is SGHTA and CDR2 FQGTGA. The CDR3 spells CASSENGPQGGNSNQPQHF. The CDR3 coding sequence is TGTGCCAGCAGCGAAAACGGCCCTCAGGGGGGCAATAGCAATCAGCCCCAGCATTTT. Full variable domain (missing parts from reference TRBV7-3 and TRBJ1-5): GAGVSQTPSNKVTEKGKYVELRCDPISGHTALYWYRQSLGQGPEFLIYFQGTGAADDSGLPNDRFFAVRPEGSVSTLKIQRTERGDSAVYLCASSENGPQGGNSNQPQHFGDGTRLSIL.

CDR3 amino acids: CASRPGQANNEQFF. The CDR3 nucleotides are TGTGCCAGCAGACCGGGACAGGCAAACAATGAGCAGTTCTTC. The gene calls are TRBV28 and TRBJ2-1; 8 nucleotides line up with TRBD1. V lost 6 bases to trimming and J lost 5 bases; unmatched junction nucleotides: 6. The CDR3 has 14 residues. Germline lookup yields CDR1 MDHEN and CDR2 SYDVKM.

This clonotype was detected many times. The chain couples TRBV6-5 to TRBJ2-7; no reliable D call. The V end lost 2 bases, the J end lost 0 bases, and 11 bases lay between the germline ends. CDR1 and CDR2 (germline): MNHEY, SVGAGI. The CDR3 is made up of 15 amino acids. The CDR3 loop is CASSYRRVPSYEQYF. Here the CDR3 DNA reads TGTGCCAGCAGTTACAGACGGGTGCCCTCCTACGAGCAGTACTTC.

This clonotype was counted at least ten times. The chain couples TRBV2 to TRBJ1-1; TRBD1 might be the D (5 bases). Trimming shortened V by 5 bases and J by 0 bases, and 13 bases separated the two germline ends. The CDR3 loop spans 15 amino acids. Per germline, CDR1 SNHLY and CDR2 FYNNEI. The CDR3 region is CASSREGNLNTEAFF. The CDR3 DNA follows: TGTGCCAGCAGTAGGGAGGGGAACCTGAACACTGAAGCTTTCTTT.

This clonotype was picked up many times. This rearrangement joins TRBV7-9 to TRBJ2-1, with a possible D match to TRBD1 (5 bases). V lost 3 bases to trimming and J lost 6 bases, with 15 bases between them. Germline V gene sequence: CDR1 SEHNR, CDR2 FQNEAQ (reference sequence). The CDR3 is 15 residues long. CDR3 DNA sequence: TGTGCCAGCAGCTTGTGGCAGGGTAGTGGCAATGAGCAGTTCTTC. This encodes CASSLWQGSGNEQFF.

The CDR3 sequence: CASSKGHQNTEAFF. The CDR3 region has the DNA TGTGCCAGTAGTAAGGGACACCAGAACACTGAAGCTTTCTTT. The chain couples TRBV19 to TRBJ1-1, with D possibly matching TRBD1 (6 bases). The CDR3 contains 14 residues. Germline values: CDR1 LNHDA, CDR2 SQIVND (reference sequence). The V gene lost 4 bases and the J gene lost 1 base, with 10 bases spanning the gap.

This clonotype was recorded a few times. One base away lies a much larger clone, so this may be a sequencing read error. This chain connects TRBV11-3 to TRBJ2-2, with a possible D match to TRBD2 (6 bases). CDR1 and CDR2 (germline): SGHNT, YENEEA. This CDR3 contains 16 residues. Trimming removed 4 bases at V and 3 bases at J, with 15 bases between. CDR3 region: CASSSGHGDYTGELFF. CDR3 nucleotide sequence: TGTGCCAGCAGCTCGGGGCATGGGGACTACACCGGGGAGCTGTTTTTT.

The gene calls are TRBV19 and TRBJ1-5; a weak D match, TRBD1 (5 bases). The CDR3 length is 13 residues. CDR1 is LNHDA and CDR2 is SQIVND in the germline V gene (reference sequence). V lost 3 bases and J 16 bases, leaving 19 bases between the germline ends. The CDR3 sequence: CASSMGRGGLDHF. The CDR3 bases are TGTGCCAGTAGTATGGGGAGGGGCGGCCTTGACCATTTT.

This clonotype was detected a few times. It may be a read error: a sequence one base away is much more abundant. The V call is TRBV12-3 or TRBV12-4, the J call TRBJ2-7, with a possible D match to TRBD2 (6 bases). With 5 bases removed from V and 2 bases from J, the gap between germline ends came to 13 bases. This CDR3 region has 14 residues. Here the CDR3 DNA reads TGTGCCAGCAGTCCCCGACGGGGGACCTACGAGCAGTACTTC. Amino acids: CASSPRRGTYEQYF.

The table lists this clonotype with a few counts. V and J are TRBV7-9 and TRBJ1-2; 10 bases match TRBD1. V was pared by 5 bases and J by 2 bases, with 8 bases of the junction left unmatched. The CDR3 is 16 residues long. CDR1 SEHNR and CDR2 FQNEAQ come from the germline V gene (reference sequence). The CDR3 DNA follows: TGTGCCAGCAGCCACTCTTGGGACAGGGGCAACTATGGCTACACCTTC. Encoded protein: CASSHSWDRGNYGYTF.

This sequence joins TRBV5-1 and TRBJ1-1; D call uncertain. V lost 0 bases, J lost 11 bases, and 14 bases lay in between. The length of the CDR3 is 13 residues. Germline V lookup: CDR1 SGHRS, CDR2 YFSETQ. The CDR3 reads CASSLAQSTEAFF. As DNA, the CDR3 is TGCGCCAGCAGCTTGGCCCAGTCAACCGAGGCTTTCTTT.

On this clonotype itself: This may be a read error, as it is one base from a much larger clone. V gene TRBV6-2 or TRBV6-3 combines with J gene TRBJ2-5; TRBD2 might be the D (6 bases). Looked up from germline, CDR1 is MNHEY and CDR2 is SVGEGT. The CDR3 spans 14 residues. The CDR3 DNA is TGTGCCAGCAGTTACTTTAGCGGCCAAGAGACCCAGTGCTTC. This gives the protein CASSYFSGQETQCF.

This clonotype has ten or more counts. The J gene is TRBJ2-2, the V gene TRBV30, with 9 bases identical to TRBD1. From germline, CDR1 is GTSNPN and CDR2 SVGIG (reference sequence). The CDR3 has 15 amino acids. The junction had 8 bases not matched to a gene; V was cut back by 3 bases and J by 6 bases. The CDR3, as DNA: TGTGCCTGGAGACGGACAGGGGAAGGTCCCGGGGAGCTGTTTTTT. It specifies CAWRRTGEGPGELFF.

This clonotype was seen a few times. A junction end diverges from the germline sequence, so it may reflect a read error. The rearrangement links TRBV7-9 to TRBJ2-5, with 10 nucleotides matching TRBD2. The CDR3 runs to 13 residues. In germline, CDR1 is SEHNR, CDR2 FQNEAQ (reference sequence). The CDR3 coding sequence is TGTGCCAGCAGCCTAGCGGGGGTAAAGACCCAGTACTTC. Its protein product is CASSLAGVKTQYF.

This clonotype was picked up many times. This sequence joins TRBV28 and TRBJ1-2, with D perhaps matching TRBD1 (5 bases). The CDR3 consists of 16 residues. Trimming pared 7 bases from V and 0 bases from J, leaving 18 bases between. In germline, CDR1 is MDHEN, CDR2 SYDVKM. The CDR3, as DNA: TGTGCCAGCAATCCCTTGGGGCAGGGTGCTAACTATGGCTACACCTTC. Translation gives CASNPLGQGANYGYTF.

In this sample, this clonotype turned up many times. The gene calls are TRBV6-2 or TRBV6-3 and TRBJ2-7; TRBD1 agrees at 12 bases. The CDR3 contains 17 residues. CDR1 and CDR2 (germline): MNHEY, SVGEGT. After removal of 0 bases from V and 6 bases from J, the junction contained 9 bases not matched to a gene. The CDR3 bases are TGTGCCAGCAGTTACTCGATGCGGGACAGGGGGCGCCGCGAGCAGTACTTC. This encodes CASSYSMRDRGRREQYF.

This clonotype was observed at least ten times. The chain is built from TRBV11-2 and TRBJ1-1; D unresolved. Germline V lookup: CDR1 SGHAT, CDR2 FQNNGV. V gave up 5 bases and J gave up 5 bases, with 18 bases separating them. The CDR3 is 15 residues long. CDR3 residues: CASSGPTLGETEAFF. In DNA form, the CDR3 reads TGTGCCAGCAGCGGCCCTACGCTTGGGGAGACTGAAGCTTTCTTT.

The sample holds many counts of this clonotype. The chain carries TRBV20-1 and TRBJ2-7; 10 bases map to TRBD2. The CDR3 loop spans 14 amino acids. Germline V CDR1 and CDR2: DFQATT, SNEGSKA (reference sequence). V lost 3 bases and J lost 3; bases outside the gene matches: 5. The CDR3 DNA reads TGCAGTGCTAGGGGGACTAGCGCCGACTACGAGCAGTACTTC. Amino acids: CSARGTSADYEQYF.

This clonotype was seen at least ten times. V and J are TRBV7-9 and TRBJ2-1; D gene unclear. The CDR3 totals 17 residues. Germline V gene lookup returns CDR1 SEHNR and CDR2 FQNEAQ (reference sequence). Trimming pared 0 bases from V and 1 base from J, leaving 13 bases between. CDR3 nucleotide sequence: TGTGCCAGCAGCTTAGCGCTCTACGGGCTGTCCTACAATGAGCAGTTCTTC. It yields the protein CASSLALYGLSYNEQFF.

This clonotype has just a few counts. V is TRBV7-9 and J is TRBJ1-2; no firm D call. Germline loops: CDR1 SEHNR, CDR2 FQNEAQ (reference sequence). Trimming removed 3 bases at V and 4 bases at J, with 15 bases between. CDR3 length: 15 amino acids. DNA of the CDR3: TGTGCCAGCAGCTTTGGTTCGGATCGTTCCTATGGCTACACCTTC. Amino acid sequence: CASSFGSDRSYGYTF.

This clonotype was counted many times. J is TRBJ2-1 and V is TRBV28, with 7 bases identical to TRBD1. Per germline, CDR1 MDHEN and CDR2 SYDVKM. There are 15 residues in the CDR3. After removal of 6 bases from V and 0 bases from J, the junction contained 5 bases not matched to a gene. Here the CDR3 reads CASSEGQISYNEQFF. The DNA of the CDR3 is TGTGCCAGCAGCGAGGGACAGATCTCCTACAATGAGCAGTTCTTC.